A single sample is the source of the 17 T cell receptor beta chains below, sequenced in a study of blood T cell repertoires in COVID-19. Measured with immunoSEQ multiplex PCR; TCRdb has only the in-frame clones, and not every one. This table holds 120,000 to 150,000 clones, 75% to 85% found once. Sequenced: peripheral blood. Every receptor here comes from a man aged 55 to 69 with active or convalescent COVID-19.

This chain connects TRBV3-1 (or the pseudogene TRBV3-2) to TRBJ1-6; D unclear. The CDR3 contains 14 residues. Germline assignment: CDR1 LGHDT and CDR2 YNNKEL (reference sequence). Trimming took off 1 base at V and 8 bases at J, with 9 bases between the two ends. The CDR3 here is CASSQGTRDSPLHF. The CDR3 nucleotides are TGTGCCAGCAGCCAAGGTACGCGCGATTCACCCCTCCACTTT.

The J gene is TRBJ1-2, the V gene TRBV7-9; the D is unclear. V gave up 7 bases and J gave up 2 bases, with 14 bases separating them. Germline values: CDR1 SEHNR, CDR2 FQNEAQ (reference sequence). This CDR3 is 14 amino acids long. The CDR3 DNA follows: TGTGCCAGCACCAAGCAGGAGGTAAACTATGGCTACACCTTC. Its protein is CASTKQEVNYGYTF.

The chain uses TRBV25-1 and TRBJ2-7, with no clear D. The CDR3 has 13 residues. V was cut by 5 bases and J by 4 bases, with 12 bases left in between. CDR1 MGHDK and CDR2 SYGVNS come from the germline V gene. The CDR3 spells CASSPAGSYEQYF. As DNA, the CDR3 is TGTGCCAGCAGTCCAGCAGGTTCTTACGAGCAGTACTTC.

The chain links TRBV2 to TRBJ1-3; maybe TRBD1 (6 bases). The V gene's germline CDR1 is SNHLY and CDR2 FYNNEI. Between the trimmed V and J ends, which lost 11 bases and 2 bases, there was a span of 22 bases. This CDR3 contains 16 residues. The CDR3 DNA follows: TGTGCCTGCACTGGGGTGCGTGGGGGCGCTGGAAACACCATATATTTT. It is translated as CACTGVRGGAGNTIYF. The full variable domain, rest sourced from reference TRBV2 and TRBJ1-3, is EPEVTQTPSHQVTQMGQEVILRCVPISNHLYFYWYRQILGQKVEFLVSFYNNEISEKSEIFDDQFSVERPDGSNFTLKIRSTKLEDSAMYFCACTGVRGGAGNTIYFGEGSWLTVV.

The rearrangement uses TRBV12-5 and TRBJ1-1, with 8 bases identical to TRBD1. Germline CDR1 reads LGHNT; CDR2 reads FRNRAP. The CDR3 has 15 residues. V lost 4 bases, J lost 5 bases, and 9 bases stayed unmatched. In DNA form, the CDR3 reads TGTGCTAGTGGTTCCTCAGGACAGGGTTGGACTGAAGCTTTCTTT. Protein: CASGSSGQGWTEAFF.

This chain's CDR3 is CASSFGLRTRDTEAFF. The CDR3 DNA follows: TGCGCCAGCAGCTTTGGACTCCGAACCCGGGACACTGAAGCTTTCTTT. The chain joins TRBV5-1 to TRBJ1-1; D unclear. Germline V CDR1 and CDR2: SGHRS, YFSETQ. The V end was cut by 2 bases, the J end by 3 bases, with 17 bases between. This CDR3 region has 16 residues.

This sequence joins TRBV9 and TRBJ2-1; the D is unclear. V was clipped by 1 base and J by 5 bases, with 4 bases between them. The germline gives CDR1 SGDLS, CDR2 YYNGEE. The CDR3 totals 12 residues. As DNA, the CDR3 is TGTGCCAGCAGCGTAAGCGACAATGAGCAGTTCTTC. Translated: CASSVSDNEQFF. Full variable domain (outside the CDR3, taken from reference TRBV9 and TRBJ2-1): DSGVTQTPKHLITATGQRVTLRCSPRSGDLSVYWYQQSLDQGLQFLIQYYNGEERAKGNILERFSAQQFPDLHSELNLSSLELGDSALYFCASSVSDNEQFFGPGTRLTVL.

The chain carries TRBV2 and TRBJ2-1; D gene unclear. Looked up from germline, CDR1 is SNHLY and CDR2 is FYNNEI. This CDR3 region has 13 residues. V gave up 2 bases and J gave up 6 bases, with 8 bases separating them. The CDR3 DNA reads TGTGCCAGCAGTGAATCCGTGGCCAATGAGCAGTTCTTC. Its protein is CASSESVANEQFF.

The chain couples TRBV28 to TRBJ1-3, with D possibly matching TRBD1 (6 bases). Trimming left V 3 bases short and J 0 bases short, with 9 bases between. The CDR3 has 15 amino acids. Germline CDR1 MDHEN, CDR2 SYDVKM. The CDR3 here is CASSFQQGSGNTIYF. The DNA of the CDR3 is TGTGCCAGCAGTTTTCAACAGGGCTCTGGAAACACCATATATTTT.

The V and J genes are TRBV5-4 and TRBJ2-5, with 11 bases that match TRBD2. V trimming: 3 bases; J trimming: 2 bases; junction bases outside the gene matches: 6. The CDR3 is 16 residues long. Germline assignment: CDR1 SGHNT and CDR2 YYREEE (reference sequence). CDR3 bases: TGTGCCAGCAGCTCGGGGTCTAGCGGGAGGCAAGAGACCCAGTACTTC. Its protein is CASSSGSSGRQETQYF.

The table lists this clone with a few counts. The chain links TRBV19 to TRBJ2-7, with 11 positions matching TRBD2. The CDR3 sequence is 14 residues long. The V gene end was trimmed by 6 bases and the J gene end by 7 bases; junction bases not matched to a gene: 8. Germline loops: CDR1 LNHDA, CDR2 SQIVND (reference sequence). DNA for the CDR3: TGTGCCAGTAGCCCCCTTCTAGCGGGAGGAGAGCAGTACTTC. Its translation is CASSPLLAGGEQYF.

The rearrangement uses TRBV24-1 and TRBJ1-5, with 9 bases that match TRBD1. The germline V gene encodes CDR1 KGHDR and CDR2 SFDVKD. The CDR3 contains 15 residues. V was clipped by 4 bases and J by 9 bases; unmatched bases: 9. CDR3 region: CATSDPRQGDSPQHF. Here the CDR3 DNA reads TGTGCCACCAGTGACCCCCGACAGGGGGATTCGCCCCAGCATTTT.

The J gene is TRBJ2-2, the V gene TRBV7-8; a weak D match, TRBD2 (6 bases). The germline V and J ends were trimmed by 3 bases and 3 bases, with 11 bases remaining between them. Looked up from germline, CDR1 is SGHVS and CDR2 is FQNEAQ. The CDR3 loop spans 15 amino acids. The CDR3 region is CASSFAGLDTGELFF. The CDR3, as DNA: TGTGCCAGCAGCTTTGCGGGATTGGACACCGGGGAGCTGTTTTTT.

The rearrangement joins TRBV15 to TRBJ1-5; D not certain. The V gene's germline CDR1 is LNHNV and CDR2 YYDKDF (reference sequence). The CDR3 is 13 residues long. V shed 0 bases and J shed 9 bases, with 9 bases lying between them. The CDR3 loop reads CATSREVRSPQHF. The CDR3 nucleotides read TGTGCCACCAGCAGAGAAGTCAGGTCGCCCCAGCATTTT. The whole variable domain, remainder taken from reference TRBV15 and TRBJ1-5, is DAMVIQNPRYQVTQFGKPVTLSCSQTLNHNVMYWYQQKSSQAPKLLFHYYDKDFNNEADTPDNFQSRRPNTSFCFLDIRSPGLGDTAMYLCATSREVRSPQHFGDGTRLSIL.

The J gene is TRBJ1-1, the V gene TRBV4-3; a weak D match, TRBD1 (5 bases). CDR3 length: 14 amino acids. Trimming took 2 bases from V and 2 from J, leaving 9 bases between them. Germline V lookup: CDR1 LGHNA, CDR2 YSLEER. Written as DNA, the CDR3 is TGCGCCAGCAGCCAAAATACAGGTAACACTGAAGCTTTCTTT. Translation: CASSQNTGNTEAFF.

The chain's CDR3 is CASSPQVNTEAFF. The CDR3, as DNA: TGTGCCAGCAGTCCACAGGTGAACACTGAAGCTTTCTTT. The chain joins TRBV12-3 or TRBV12-4 to TRBJ1-1, with D possibly matching TRBD1 (5 bases). This CDR3 has 13 amino acids. Trimming pared 5 bases from V and 0 bases from J, leaving 7 bases between.

The V gene is TRBV7-2, the J gene TRBJ1-4; TRBD1 aligns across 10 bases. The germline V gene has CDR1 SGHTA and CDR2 FQGNSA. Losses at the gene ends were 2 bases for V and 8 bases for J; bases not matched to a gene: 5. The CDR3 length is 15 residues. This chain's CDR3 is CASSLTGTGDEKLFF. CDR3 in DNA: TGTGCCAGCAGCTTAACCGGGACAGGGGACGAAAAACTGTTTTTT.